This is a list of T cell receptor beta chains from one sample in a study of blood T cell repertoires in COVID-19. Method: immunoSEQ multiplex PCR; TCRdb's copy keeps in-frame clones and lacks some. The sample holds 50,000 to 85,000 clones; around 82% are singletons and the top ten take about 6.2%. Input material: peripheral blood. The receptor source for this set is a man aged 55 to 70 with acute or convalescent COVID-19. CDR3s include the opening cysteine and the closing phenylalanine or tryptophan. D genes are given only for firm matches. Only some rows state a clone size, as once, few, many or a class for expanded clones.

V gene	J gene	clone size	D gene	CDR3 DNA	CDR3 protein
TRBV30	TRBJ1-5	few	-	TGTGCCTGGAGTCGGGACTCTGGTCTACTTCAGCATTTT	CAWSRDSGLLQHF
TRBV7-9	TRBJ2-7	medium-sized	-	TGTGCCAGCAGCGAACATACCGGGGGCGAGCAGTACTTC	CASSEHTGGEQYF
TRBV2	TRBJ1-6	-	TRBD1	TGTGCCAGCAGTGTGCGGACAGGGAACTCACCCCTCCACTTT	CASSVRTGNSPLHF
TRBV7-2	TRBJ2-7	-	TRBD1	TGTGCCAGCAGCGCTGGACAGGGGTGGGACGAGCAGTACTTC	CASSAGQGWDEQYF
TRBV4-3	TRBJ2-1	-	TRBD1	TGCGCCAGCAGCCAAGATCAGGGGGCCGTCTACAATGAGCAGTTCTTC	CASSQDQGAVYNEQFF
TRBV7-9	TRBJ2-1	many	-	TGTGCCAGCAGCTTAGCGAATGGAGGGGGGGCTAATGAGCAGTTCTTC	CASSLANGGGANEQFF
TRBV7-9	TRBJ1-4	-	TRBD1	TGTGCCAGCAGCTTCGGGACAGTTAATGAAAAACTGTTTTTT	CASSFGTVNEKLFF
TRBV12-3/TRBV12-4	TRBJ2-5	-	-	TGTGCCAGCAGTTTAATGGTGGCCGAGACCCAGTACTTC	CASSLMVAETQYF
TRBV11-3	TRBJ2-4	-	TRBD1	TGTGCCAGCAGCAAAACAGGGGGCGCGAACATTCAGTACTTC	CASSKTGGANIQYF
TRBV18	TRBJ1-1	-	-	TGTGCCAGCTCACCACGGTCACAGACAGGCCCTGAAGCTTTCTTT	CASSPRSQTGPEAFF
TRBV2	TRBJ2-7	-	-	TGTGCCAGCAGTGGCAGCTACGAGCAGTACTTC	CASSGSYEQYF
TRBV6-5	TRBJ2-5	few	TRBD2	TGTGCCAGCAGACGAGTAGCGGGGGGGCCGGAGACCCAGTACTTC	CASRRVAGGPETQYF
TRBV19	TRBJ2-2	-	TRBD1	TGTGCCAGCCATCCCGGGACAGTGAACACCGGGGAGCTGTTTTTT	CASHPGTVNTGELFF
TRBV5-5	TRBJ1-5	-	-	TGTGCCAGCAGCTTGACGTTGAGGGCCGGAGATCAGCCCCAGCATTTT	CASSLTLRAGDQPQHF
TRBV6-4	TRBJ2-2	-	-	TGTGCCAGCAGTGACCGGGATCGTAGCGGGGAGCTGTTTTTT	CASSDRDRSGELFF
TRBV13	TRBJ1-2	-	-	TGTGCCAGCAGCTTTCCACAGGGCGATGGCTACACCTTC	CASSFPQGDGYTF
TRBV30	TRBJ1-2	-	-	TGTGCCTGGAGGCGGGGGGTAGCGAGCTATGGCTACACCTTC	CAWRRGVASYGYTF
TRBV7-2	TRBJ2-4	-	TRBD1	TGTGCCAGCAGCTCGCAGGGGGCCGGAGACATTCAGTACTTC	CASSSQGAGDIQYF
TRBV6-5	TRBJ1-6	-	TRBD1	TGTGCCAGCAGTTACCAGGGACAGGTTAATTCACCCCTCCACTTT	CASSYQGQVNSPLHF
TRBV11-2	TRBJ1-6	-	TRBD1	TGTGCCAGCAGGGGGACAGGGCGCTCCTATAATTCACCCCTCCACTTT	CASRGTGRSYNSPLHF
TRBV11-2	TRBJ1-3	few	-	TGTGCCAGCACCGAACAGGGTTTTAGCACCATATATTTT	CASTEQGFSTIYF
TRBV19	TRBJ1-5	-	-	TGTGCCAGTAGTCAAACCGGTGGCAATCAGCCCCAGCATTTT	CASSQTGGNQPQHF
TRBV10-2	TRBJ2-7	-	TRBD1	TGCGCCAGCAGTGGGCGGACAGGTACCCACGAGCAGTACTTC	CASSGRTGTHEQYF
TRBV30	TRBJ1-3	few	-	TGTGCCTGGAGCCGCAGGGCTGGAAACACCATATATTTT	CAWSRRAGNTIYF
TRBV7-2	TRBJ1-1	-	-	TGTGCCAGCAGCTTAAGACAGAGCACTGAAGCTTTCTTT	CASSLRQSTEAFF
TRBV3-1/TRBV3-2	TRBJ1-2	-	-	TGTGCCAGCAGCCGATGGACAGAGGATGGCTACACCTTC	CASSRWTEDGYTF
TRBV7-2	TRBJ2-1	-	TRBD1	TGTGCCAGCAGCCAGGGACAGGAGTCCTACAATGAGCAGTTCTTC	CASSQGQESYNEQFF
TRBV18	TRBJ2-3	-	-	TGTGCCAGCTCACCACCGCGCGGACTGAGCACAGATACGCAGTATTTT	CASSPPRGLSTDTQYF
TRBV30	TRBJ1-1	-	-	TGTGCCAGATCCGACGGGGGGAACACTGAAGCTTTCTTT	CARSDGGNTEAFF
TRBV11-2	TRBJ2-1	-	-	TGTGCCAGCAGCTTAGATCAACAGGGACCCTACAATGAGCAGTTCTTC	CASSLDQQGPYNEQFF
TRBV10-3	TRBJ2-7	-	-	TGTGCCATCAGCCGAGGGACACCTTCCTACGAGCAGTACTTC	CAISRGTPSYEQYF
TRBV7-2	TRBJ1-2	few	TRBD1	TGTGCCAGCAGCCCACAACCGGGCACAGGGGATCAGTATGGCTACACCTTC	CASSPQPGTGDQYGYTF
TRBV7-2	TRBJ1-3	-	-	TGTGCCAGCAGTGAAGGCGGGGTACCTGGAAACACCATATATTTT	CASSEGGVPGNTIYF